Each of the 31 T cell receptor beta chains below was sequenced from the same sample in a study of shared clonotypes between healthy human individuals. Sequencing was performed with immunoSEQ multiplex PCR; in TCRdb, only in-frame clones are kept and a portion is missing. The data show more than 550,000 clones, about 90% seen once. Sequencing was carried out using memory CD8+ T cells from PBMCs. Subset here: CD45RO+ cells pooled with CCR7-negative TemRA cells. Receptors originate from a man aged 18-30 years in good health. Some clones in this sample may be carry-over from other donors' samples.

The chain joins TRBV7-6 to TRBJ2-7, with 7 bases lining up with TRBD1. Germline V lookup: CDR1 SGHVS, CDR2 FNYEAQ. The CDR3 length is 14 residues. V shed 5 bases and J 6 bases; nucleotides not matched to a gene: 10. CDR3: CASSRDRTHLEQYF. CDR3 sequence (DNA): TGTGCCAGCAGCCGGGACAGAACTCACCTCGAGCAGTACTTC.

DNA of the CDR3: TGCGCCAGCAGCCAAGATCTGGGGATTAACTATGGCTACACCTTC. Encoded protein: CASSQDLGINYGYTF. This sequence joins TRBV4-3 and TRBJ1-2; D unresolved. The germline V gene encodes CDR1 LGHNA and CDR2 YSLEER. CDR3 length: 15 amino acids. V shed 0 bases and J shed 1 base, with 9 bases lying between them.

The rearrangement joins TRBV19 to TRBJ1-5, with no clear D. Trimming left V 5 bases short and J 0 bases short, with 20 bases between. The CDR3 loop spans 18 amino acids. Germline assignment: CDR1 LNHDA and CDR2 SQIVND (reference sequence). The CDR3 nucleotides read TGTGCCAGTAGTCCGGGATCTCTCTCGTGGGGTAGCAATCAGCCCCAGCATTTT. Protein: CASSPGSLSWGSNQPQHF.

The chain combines TRBV28 with TRBJ2-1; 13 bases line up with TRBD2. The trim removed 7 bases at V and 8 bases at J, leaving 5 bases unmatched. CDR1 is MDHEN and CDR2 is SYDVKM in the germline V gene. The CDR3 is 14 amino acids. The CDR3 sequence: CASIWTSGSHEQFF. CDR3 DNA sequence: TGTGCCAGCATTTGGACTAGCGGGAGCCATGAGCAGTTCTTC.

On this clone itself: This same CDR3 is encoded by further DNA sequences in the sample. The chain uses TRBV9 and TRBJ1-3; D unresolved. CDR3 length equals 14 residues. Germline CDR1 and CDR2: SGDLS and YYNGEE. V was pared by 2 bases and J by 0 bases, with 6 bases between. CDR3 residues: CASSVGPSGNTIYF. The CDR3 DNA follows: TGTGCCAGCAGCGTTGGCCCCTCTGGAAACACCATATATTTT.

The sample holds a few counts of this clone. CDR3 amino acids: CASSNIRREAGELFF. CDR3 nucleotide sequence: TGTGCCAGCAGCAACATCCGCAGGGAAGCCGGGGAGCTGTTTTTT. The chain is built from TRBV5-6 and TRBJ2-2, with TRBD1 as a possible D gene (5 bases). The CDR3 extends over 15 amino acids. V was shortened by 4 bases and J by 6 bases, with 16 bases between the two germline ends. Germline lookup yields CDR1 SGHDT and CDR2 YYEEEE.

This clone was detected once. The chain is built from TRBV4-1 and TRBJ2-7; D unclear. The CDR3 extends over 15 amino acids. V dropped 0 bases and J dropped 1 base, with 10 bases sitting between them. In germline, CDR1 is MGHRA, CDR2 YSYEKL. CDR3 coding DNA: TGCGCCAGCAGCCAAGATCGGTTGAGGTCCTACGAGCAGTACTTC. It is translated as CASSQDRLRSYEQYF.

The gene calls are TRBV12-5 and TRBJ1-2, with TRBD1 as a possible D gene (5 bases). Germline V CDR1 and CDR2: LGHNT, FRNRAP. V shed 2 bases and J shed 3 bases, with 19 bases lying between them. The CDR3 consists of 17 residues. CDR3 sequence (DNA): TGTGCTAGTGGTTTGTCCGGGGCAGCCTACTCATACTATGGCTACACCTTC. Translation: CASGLSGAAYSYYGYTF.

The chain links TRBV12-5 to TRBJ2-3; 7 bases align to TRBD1. CDR3 length: 18 residues. Germline CDR1 LGHNT, CDR2 FRNRAP. Trimming at V came to 2 bases and at J to 1 base, leaving 12 bases not matched to a gene. Here the CDR3 reads CASGLSAGTARRTDTQYF. In DNA, the CDR3 is TGTGCTAGTGGTTTGTCAGCCGGGACAGCCAGACGCACAGATACGCAGTATTTT.

The gene calls are TRBV5-6 and TRBJ2-7; D gene uncertain. In germline, CDR1 is SGHDT, CDR2 YYEEEE. The CDR3 covers 15 residues. V was pared by 6 bases and J by 2 bases, with 18 bases between. The CDR3 here is CASTHSASMAYEQYF. CDR3 nucleotide sequence: TGTGCCAGCACCCACTCGGCGAGCATGGCCTACGAGCAGTACTTC.

The rearrangement links TRBV20-1 to TRBJ2-5; D is ambiguous. V dropped 8 bases and J dropped 5 bases, with 6 bases sitting between them. The CDR3 runs to 9 residues. CDR1 DFQATT and CDR2 SNEGSKA come from the germline V gene (reference sequence). DNA of the CDR3: TGCAGTCTCCAGGAGACCCAGTACTTC. It specifies CSLQETQYF.

V and J are TRBV7-8 and TRBJ2-6; 7 positions agree with TRBD1. The V gene's germline CDR1 is SGHVS and CDR2 FQNEAQ. V shed 7 bases, J shed 1 base, and the junction held 10 bases outside the gene matches. The CDR3 length is 17 residues. Here the CDR3 DNA reads TGTGCCAGCATCGGTGGGACAGAACGTTCTGGGGCCAACGTCCTGACTTTC. It translates to CASIGGTERSGANVLTF.

The V gene is TRBV19, the J gene TRBJ2-5; TRBD1 matches at 9 bases. V shed 10 bases, J shed 1 base, and the junction held 4 bases outside the gene matches. Germline CDR1 and CDR2: LNHDA and SQIVND (reference sequence). The CDR3 covers 13 residues. The CDR3: CATRTGAQETQYF. The CDR3 region has the DNA TGTGCCACCCGGACAGGGGCCCAAGAGACCCAGTACTTC.

The V and J genes are TRBV18 and TRBJ2-3, with 7 bases identical to TRBD2. Germline V lookup: CDR1 KGHSH, CDR2 LQKENI. The V gene end was trimmed by 3 bases and the J gene end by 4 bases; junction bases not matched to a gene: 13. The CDR3 is 17 amino acids. The CDR3 region is CASSPPEAGVGPDTQYF. The CDR3 bases are TGTGCCAGCTCACCCCCCGAGGCGGGAGTCGGCCCAGATACGCAGTATTTT.

The V call is TRBV9, the J call TRBJ2-3; D is perhaps TRBD1 (6 bases). Trimming removed 3 bases at V and 1 base at J, with 12 bases between. Germline-derived CDR1 and CDR2 are SGDLS and YYNGEE. The CDR3 runs to 15 residues. The CDR3 DNA is TGTGCCAGCAGCGCGACAGGAGGTCGCACAGATACGCAGTATTTT. It specifies CASSATGGRTDTQYF.

This clone was seen repeatedly, ten times or more. Other nucleotide sequences in the sample specify the same CDR3. The V and J genes are TRBV28 and TRBJ1-4, with D possibly TRBD1 on 6 matching bases. The CDR3 totals 17 residues. Germline lookup yields CDR1 MDHEN and CDR2 SYDVKM. V lost 6 bases to trimming and J lost 4 bases, with 21 bases between them. The CDR3: CASRQPRLDRDNEKLFF. CDR3 bases: TGTGCCAGCAGGCAACCCCGACTGGACAGAGATAATGAAAAACTGTTTTTT.

The V call is TRBV4-3, the J call TRBJ2-7; TRBD2 matches at 9 bases. The CDR3 is made up of 17 amino acids. Germline V gene lookup returns CDR1 LGHNA and CDR2 YSLEER. V lost 0 bases, J lost 5 bases, and 11 bases stayed unmatched. Here the CDR3 reads CASSQDFWAGGPHEQYF. The CDR3 bases are TGCGCCAGCAGCCAAGATTTCTGGGCGGGAGGGCCCCACGAGCAGTACTTC.

The J gene is TRBJ1-1, the V gene TRBV5-8; a weak D match, TRBD1 (5 bases). CDR3 length equals 17 residues. The germline gives CDR1 SGHTS, CDR2 YDEGEE. The ends were cut back, 0 bases at V and 0 bases at J, with 15 bases in the middle. CDR3 sequence reads: CASSLDVEGRVNTEAFF. For the CDR3, the DNA is TGTGCCAGCAGCTTGGATGTCGAGGGGCGCGTGAACACTGAAGCTTTCTTT.

The chain has TRBV28 and TRBJ2-5; TRBD2 matches 9 bases. From germline, CDR1 is MDHEN and CDR2 SYDVKM. The ends lost 7 bases at V and 5 bases at J; junction bases unmatched: 5. The CDR3 is 13 amino acids. In nucleotides, the CDR3 is TGTGCCAGCACATCTAGCGGGACGGAGACCCAGTACTTC. The encoded protein is CASTSSGTETQYF.

This chain uses TRBV7-2 with TRBJ1-5; D is unclear. CDR1 and CDR2 (germline): SGHTA, FQGNSA. The CDR3 has 13 residues. V lost 3 bases and J 10 bases, leaving 13 bases between the germline ends. The CDR3 here is CASSLAAISPQHF. In DNA form, the CDR3 reads TGTGCCAGCAGCTTGGCAGCGATTTCACCCCAGCATTTT.

The DNA of the CDR3 is TGTGCCAGCAGCGCACACCTTCCCCCCCTAGTTCCCTACGAGCAGTACTTC. It encodes CASSAHLPPLVPYEQYF. The chain uses TRBV7-2 and TRBJ2-7; D ambiguous. The CDR3 covers 17 residues. Trimming took off 5 bases at V and 2 bases at J, with 22 bases between the two ends. Germline loops: CDR1 SGHTA, CDR2 FQGNSA.

This rearrangement joins TRBV7-9 to TRBJ1-5; 7 nucleotides agree with TRBD1. Germline loops: CDR1 SEHNR, CDR2 FQNEAQ (reference sequence). This CDR3 comprises 16 residues. V gave up 3 bases and J gave up 8 bases; unmatched junction bases: 13. In nucleotides, the CDR3 is TGTGCCAGCAGCTTGGGTACGACAGGGTGGGTGGAGCCCCAGCATTTT. Protein product: CASSLGTTGWVEPQHF.

This chain connects TRBV28 to TRBJ2-5; TRBD2 might be the D (5 bases). The V end was cut by 6 bases, the J end by 5 bases, with 19 bases between. CDR3 length equals 15 residues. The germline CDR1 and CDR2 sequences are MDHEN and SYDVKM. CDR3 protein: CASSTYGGGMETQYF. The CDR3 nucleotides are TGTGCCAGCAGCACCTATGGAGGTGGCATGGAGACCCAGTACTTC.

The chain recombines TRBV14 with TRBJ2-7; maybe TRBD2 (7 bases). This CDR3 is built from 17 residues. Germline V lookup: CDR1 SGHDN, CDR2 FVKESK. The germline V and J ends were trimmed by 6 bases and 3 bases, with 24 bases remaining between them. The CDR3, as DNA: TGTGCCAGCAGTCAGATGGGGGGCGGGAGTCTCTTCTACGAGCAGTACTTC. This codes for CASSQMGGGSLFYEQYF.

The chain combines TRBV29-1 with TRBJ2-3; 9 bases are shared with TRBD1. V gave up 4 bases and J gave up 8 bases; unmatched junction bases: 16. Germline CDR1 SQVTM, CDR2 ANQGSEA. This CDR3 spans 16 amino acids. This chain's CDR3 is CSVGSRDREVLGTQYF. DNA for the CDR3: TGCAGCGTTGGGTCACGGGACAGGGAGGTTTTGGGTACGCAGTATTTT.

The CDR3 coding sequence is TGCGCCAGCAGGATCACCCGAGGCCCAGATACGCAGTATTTT. Its translation is CASRITRGPDTQYF. V usage is TRBV4-1 and J usage is TRBJ2-3; D not certain. Germline lookup yields CDR1 MGHRA and CDR2 YSYEKL. The CDR3 loop spans 14 amino acids. V was clipped by 6 bases and J by 4 bases, with 14 bases between them.

This chain uses TRBV28 with TRBJ2-5; 7 nucleotides agree with TRBD2. CDR1 is MDHEN, CDR2 SYDVKM, per germline. This CDR3 region has 18 residues. With V trimmed by 6 bases and J by 5 bases, 21 bases remained unmatched. The DNA of the CDR3 is TGTGCCAGCAGCCCTCACTGGGTTGTCGCGGGAGAGAGGGAGACCCAGTACTTC. This translates into CASSPHWVVAGERETQYF.

The chain employs TRBV19 and TRBJ1-1; no firm D call. Germline CDR1 is LNHDA and CDR2 is SQIVND (reference sequence). This CDR3 comprises 12 residues. V was clipped by 5 bases and J by 5 bases, with 9 bases between them. Written as DNA, the CDR3 is TGTGCCAGTAGTGGAACTGGGACTGAAGCTTTCTTT. This codes for CASSGTGTEAFF.

For this clone: One end of the junction is discordant with germline, which a read error may explain. The chain couples TRBV7-9 to TRBJ2-7; D not resolved. The CDR3 is 15 amino acids. CDR1 is SEHNR and CDR2 is FQNEAQ in the germline V gene (reference sequence). This CDR3 reads CASSLVAASSYERYF. CDR3 bases: TGTGCCAGCAGCTTGGTGGCGGCTTCCTCCTACGAGCGGTACTTC.

The chain links TRBV9 to TRBJ1-2; D perhaps matches TRBD1 (6 bases). Trimming removed 4 bases at V and 3 bases at J, with 13 bases between. Germline CDR1 is SGDLS and CDR2 is YYNGEE. The CDR3 runs 14 residues. The CDR3 bases are TGTGCCAGCAGCCACAGGGAGAACTACTATGGCTACACCTTC. Amino acids: CASSHRENYYGYTF.

The chain is built from TRBV7-9 and TRBJ1-1, with a tentative D call TRBD1 (6 bases). There are 17 residues in the CDR3. Trimming took 0 bases from V and 0 from J, leaving 14 bases between them. Per the germline V gene, CDR1 is SEHNR and CDR2 is FQNEAQ (reference sequence). The chain's CDR3 is CASSLAYRGQLNTEAFF. For the CDR3, the DNA is TGTGCCAGCAGCTTAGCCTATCGGGGGCAGCTGAACACTGAAGCTTTCTTT.